Included here is one T cell receptor (beta chain) sequence, with context. Its antigen is still unknown. The data were obtained in a study of cytomegalovirus exposure and HLA in healthy donors. Regarding the study as a whole: The study listed 150 to 200 cytomegalovirus-associated TCR beta chains. Later examination showed HLA-associated TCR beta chains had greater clonal expansion than equally common others. In vitro checks showed that a few CMV-associated chains really do target CMV antigens.

13 Jbeta primers and 60 Vbeta primers were used for the PCR. Here immunoSEQ multiplex PCR was the method, and the copy in TCRdb shows in-frame clones only, minus some. The table records around 130,000 clones, around 65% of them present only once. Looked up from germline, CDR1 is LNHDA and CDR2 is SQIVND (reference sequence). The CDR3 extends over 16 amino acids. Trimming removed 3 bases from V and 5 bases from J, with 18 bases in between. The sequence derives from a male donor in good health and CMV-seronegative. Material: PBMCs. The chain recombines TRBV19 with TRBJ2-3, with a weak D call TRBD2 (8 bases). In nucleotides, the CDR3 is TGTGCCAGTAGTATGGGGACTAGGGGGCATGTAGATACGCAGTATTTT. It codes for CASSMGTRGHVDTQYF.